This TCR beta chain was sequenced during a study of T cell responses to AZD1222 COVID-19 vaccine (dated by TCRdb to about 2021). As for the study more broadly: TCR sequencing was performed for about 250 trial participants, of whom about 200 were given two doses of AZD1222 and 26 were given two doses of MenACWY control vaccine. Enrollment into the trials was organized by age into subgroups of 18-55, 56-69 and 70-plus years, and those subgroups contained about 160, 30 and 59 TCR-sequenced participants, respectively. Overall study results and their limits: In the small 56-69-year group, the increase in depth fell short of significance, most likely because of low power. Most participants were white British and females outnumbered males, and the authors suggested that clonal diversity may have been underestimated. Vaccine-associated CD4 TCRs spanned the whole spike protein, with dominant responses in regions 160-218 and 743-854. After two AZD1222 doses, both the breadth and the depth of spike-specific TCRs were significantly higher than at day 0 and than in MenACWY recipients. Because no day 14 peak-response samples were available, the repertoires could be characterized only after the peak T cell response. Conclusions about previously exposed vaccinees are limited because only 5 or 6 AZD1222 recipients were SARS-CoV-2 seropositive at baseline. Epitopes outside the regions mutated in the B.1.351 and B.1.1.7 variants were reportedly recognized by nearly half of the unique spike-specific TCRs.

The time point label here, explained by the study, means: sample from adult after SARS-CoV-2 infection, after symptom onset. A couple of convalescent COVID-19 patients, sampled after symptom onset from adults with prior SARS-CoV-2 infection, were also TCR-sequenced for comparison. The CDR3 regions of human TCRbeta chains were analyzed by immunosequencing. The authors processed their data as follows. TCRs in the repertoires were compared against a reference library of SARS-CoV-2-specific TCRs that had been generated with the MIRA antigen-specificity platform. Breadth was defined as the fraction of unique TCRs that were SARS-CoV-2-associated. Depth was defined as the fraction of total T cells that were SARS-CoV-2-associated. Each spike-specific TCR was assigned to its reactive spike region and to a CD4 or CD8 class using the MIRA data. Log10-transformed breadth and depth values were compared by one-way ANOVA with Sidak's multiple comparisons tests. In its TCRdb copy, this immuneACCESS table keeps in-frame sequences only and misses some clones. Where compared with another copy, unresolved V genes explain less than half of these, and the others have no known cause. Clone size and the V and J calls come from that table; the DNA yielded D and trimming. For this sample the table gives about 150,000 clones, of which approximately 90% were detected only once. The ten most abundant clones make up 6.9% of the sample.

The junction shows trimming of 5 bases on V and 5 bases on J, plus 10 bases between the germline ends. The cysteine opens and the phenylalanine closes a CDR3 of 11 amino acids. CDR3 DNA only is kept here, 33 bases in frame from base 1. CDR1 DFQATT and CDR2 SNEGSKA were looked up in the germline V gene (reference sequence). On this clone itself: The antigen it binds to is not known. Per-nucleotide qualities are absent, and no much larger clonotype sits a single base away.

The sequence links TRBV20-1 to TRBJ2-7, with no confident D gene call. Source: peripheral blood, taken after recovery from COVID-19. The TCR originated in an adult who had recovered from COVID-19. The sequence in DNA is TGCAGTGCTCTTCGTGGGGACGAGCAGTACTTC. The translation is CSALRGDEQYF.